This T cell receptor beta chain stems from a study of identical twins listed by TCRdb under 2016. As for the study more broadly: The study deep-sequenced TCR alpha and beta repertoires from monozygotic twins, unrelated adults of various ages and cord blood to test whether fetal clonotypes persist. To rule out contamination, replicate twin experiments were performed at different times with different library preparation protocols. Study-wide findings and limitations: Because the same donors could not be followed over many years, the conclusions relied on cross-sectional statistical analysis. Abundant cord blood beta clonotypes carried fewer insertions; young adult naive repertoires showed a weaker similar trend, while memory repertoires showed none. Excess twin sharing in beta out-of-frame sequences was weaker because fewer shared sequences lowered the signal-to-noise ratio. Zero-insertion analyses could be partly confounded by invariant T cells such as MAIT and iNKT, though diverse VJ usage argued against such confounding for most clonotypes. Out-of-frame TCR alpha sharing in monozygotic twins was systematically underestimated by recombination models, whereas sharing between unrelated individuals was in agreement with the recombination models. Compared with coincidental sharing between unrelated individuals, out-of-frame TCR alpha sequences shared between twins had an excess of sequences with low generation probability.

Every donor in the study was a healthy Caucasian. Miltenyi CD45RO+ enrichment and human naive T-cell isolation kits were used to isolate memory (CD45RO+) and naive T cells from PBMC. The library was obtained by 5' RACE. The instrument given in TCRdb is Illumina HiSeq 2000. Template switching introduced a universal primer binding site; the final cDNA contained a unique molecular identifier, enabling accurate counting of TCR cDNA molecules. First-strand cDNA for TCR alpha and beta chains was synthesized from specific primers in the conserved constant-segment region. Each cDNA library was double barcoded, with a SMART-Mk sample barcode plus Illumina barcodes, to control for contamination. TruSeq adapter sequences along with Illumina sample barcodes were introduced in two successive PCR steps. TCR alpha and beta cDNA libraries were sequenced on the Illumina HiSeq platform with custom primers. The original pipeline was this. MiGEC processed the raw reads to extract unique molecular identifiers, while MiXCR was used to determine the CDR3 positions. Recombination models were inferred per individual with the repgenHMM and IGoR tools using an EM algorithm. The tcR package in R was used for shared clonotype analysis, with sharing normalized by the product of cloneset sizes. To study raw recombination without the effects of thymic and clonal selection, out-of-frame nonproductive sequences were analyzed. TCRdb cleaned the public reads at Q25 with fastp, built clones with MiXCR and kept in-frame beta chains. Rows with a matching CDR3 protein are joined into one entry that keeps the most common DNA and genes. TCRdb, not the original authors, processed these V and J calls. The sample table holds hundreds of thousands of distinct CDR3 sequences, of which around an eighth were seen once. Of the sample, 8.8% falls within the top ten clones.

The germline ends are 15 bases apart after V is trimmed by 5 bases and J by 10 bases. The CDR3, from cysteine to phenylalanine, totals 13 residues. Only the CDR3 region is kept as DNA, spanning 39 bases read in frame from base 1. Notes on this clonotype: Which antigen it targets is not known. One base away there is no much larger clone; base qualities are not given.

Here the chain combines TRBV12-3 or TRBV12-4 and TRBJ2-1, with a weak D call of TRBD2 (6 bases match). Sequencing used memory (CD45RO+) T cells sorted from blood. The cell subset or site label on this specimen signifies: CD45RO+ enriched T cells. The sequence was obtained from a woman aged 18-30 years in good health. The CDR3 has the sequence CASSPRAGREQFF. The base sequence is TGTGCCAGCAGTCCCCGGGCGGGGAGGGAGCAGTTCTTC.